This TCR beta chain was sequenced in a study of blood T cells in healthy people across ages. A second PCR, run for roughly 7 to 11 cycles, used a sample-barcoded 5' primer plus a J-beta primer mix. TCRdb independently ran MiXCR on the 5' RACE reads; one entry per CDR3 protein. Among about 670,000 distinct CDR3 sequences listed, 40% to 50% were seen once. Study-level findings and limits: The unsorted PBMCs prevented any conclusive comparison of naive versus antigen-experienced cells.

In germline, CDR1 is LGHDT, CDR2 YNNKEL (reference sequence). This CDR3 contains 13 residues. As to this clonotype: Antigen unknown. The germline gene is not matched at one end of the junction; a read error may be the cause.

The source material was blood. The clonotype was recovered from a man older than 75 in good health. The V and J genes are TRBV3-1 and TRBJ1-1; a weak D match, TRBD1 (5 bases). Here the CDR3 reads CASSVRQSTEPFF. CDR3 in DNA: TGTGCCAGCAGCGTTAGACAGAGCACTGAACCTTTCTTT. Variable domain in full (rest from reference TRBV3-1 and TRBJ1-1): DTAVSQTPKYLVTQMGNDKSIKCEQNLGHDTMYWYKQDSKKFLKIMFSYNNKELIINETVPNRFSPKSPDKAHLNLHINSLELGDSAVYFCASSVRQSTEPFFGQGTRLTVV.